Below, one TCR beta chain is given with its context. Its recognized antigen is unknown. Per-base qualities were not stored, and no clone one base away is much larger. CDR1 and CDR2 (SGHTA, FQGTGA) derive from the germline V gene. V and J are truncated by 1 base and 4 bases respectively, leaving an intervening sequence of 13 bases. Its CDR3 holds 15 amino acids, cysteine through phenylalanine. The read is trimmed to its CDR3 DNA, 45 bases read in frame from base 1. This specimen comes from a study of PD-1 blockade in mismatch repair-deficient tumors (dated by TCRdb to the late 2010s). In terms of the full investigation: Between late 2013 and September 2016, the trial enrolled fewer than 95 consecutive patients with around twelve mismatch repair-deficient cancer types, every one of whom had been previously treated and was progressing. Deep sequencing of TCR CDR3 regions was used to track tumor-associated T cell clones in peripheral blood of patients responding to PD-1 blockade.

For every enrolled patient, mismatch repair deficiency was confirmed by either polymerase chain reaction or immunohistochemistry. TCR sequencing was performed for a few patients who responded to pembrolizumab therapy. The phase II trial prospectively tested pembrolizumab PD-1 blockade in advanced mismatch repair-deficient cancers regardless of tissue of origin. Peripheral blood T cell samples were serially collected before and at multiple times after PD-1 blockade was started. Blood sampling times were reported as weeks after the first pembrolizumab dose. Findings and caveats that apply to the study as a whole: After pembrolizumab, tumor-resident clones, which were often undetectable in blood before treatment, expanded rapidly and then contracted, generally ahead of radiologic responses.

The library relied on the immunoSEQ multiplex PCR assay. TCRdb took over this immuneACCESS table, retaining in-frame rearrangements with V and J assigned. Such tables are incomplete; in checked studies, under half of the missing clones stem from an unresolved V gene, and the remainder is unexplained. This sample is represented by some 97,000 clones; over 65% of them were singletons. Roughly 6.2% of the sample belongs to the ten largest clones. The clonotype comes from an adult with mismatch repair-deficient cancer. The source was peripheral blood, collected about 33 weeks after starting pembrolizumab. Recombination linked TRBV7-3 to TRBJ2-5; the D call is possibly TRBD1 or TRBD2, each sharing 6 bases. DNA sequence: TGTGCCAGCAGCTTAAACGGGGGCGGCCGAGAGACCCAGTACTTC. The encoded protein is CASSLNGGGRETQYF.